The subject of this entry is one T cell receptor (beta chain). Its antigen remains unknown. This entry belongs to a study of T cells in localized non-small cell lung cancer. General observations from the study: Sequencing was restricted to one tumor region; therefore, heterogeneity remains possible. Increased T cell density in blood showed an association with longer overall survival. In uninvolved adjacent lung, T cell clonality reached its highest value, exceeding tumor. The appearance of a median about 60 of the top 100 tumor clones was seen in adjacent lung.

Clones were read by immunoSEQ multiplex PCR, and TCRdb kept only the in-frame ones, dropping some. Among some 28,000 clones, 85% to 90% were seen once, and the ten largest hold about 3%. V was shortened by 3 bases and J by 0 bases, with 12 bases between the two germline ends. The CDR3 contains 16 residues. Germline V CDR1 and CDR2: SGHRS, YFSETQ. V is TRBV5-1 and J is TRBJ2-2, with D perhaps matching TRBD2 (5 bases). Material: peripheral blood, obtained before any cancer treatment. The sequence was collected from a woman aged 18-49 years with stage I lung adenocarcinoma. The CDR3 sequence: CASSSLGLANTGELFF. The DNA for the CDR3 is TGCGCCAGCAGCTCCCTTGGACTGGCGAACACCGGGGAGCTGTTTTTT.